The source of this TCR beta chain is a study of blood T cell repertoires in COVID-19. V lost 5 bases and J 4 bases, leaving 15 bases between the germline ends. Germline CDR1 and CDR2: LNHDA and SQIVND (reference sequence). The CDR3 runs to 15 residues. Patients from Seattle were sampled longitudinally, starting during active infection. This clone has only a few counts. The table came from immunoSEQ multiplex PCR; TCRdb's copy has only in-frame clones and leaves some out. The sample lists 250,000 to 300,000 clones, 70% to 90% occurring once. Sequences were obtained from peripheral blood. The V call is TRBV19, the J call TRBJ2-4; TRBD1 might be the D (6 bases). The receptor's source is a woman between 25 and 40 years old with COVID-19, enrolled during active disease. The CDR3 loop is CASSLPVGQKNIQYF. The CDR3 nucleotides read TGTGCCAGTAGTCTCCCCGTGGGACAAAAAAACATTCAGTACTTC. Complete variable domain (other parts from reference TRBV19 and TRBJ2-4): DGGITQSPKYLFRKEGQNVTLSCEQNLNHDAMYWYRQDPGQGLRLIYYSQIVNDFQKGDIAEGYSVSREKKESFPLTVTSAQKNPTAFYLCASSLPVGQKNIQYFGAGTRLSVL.